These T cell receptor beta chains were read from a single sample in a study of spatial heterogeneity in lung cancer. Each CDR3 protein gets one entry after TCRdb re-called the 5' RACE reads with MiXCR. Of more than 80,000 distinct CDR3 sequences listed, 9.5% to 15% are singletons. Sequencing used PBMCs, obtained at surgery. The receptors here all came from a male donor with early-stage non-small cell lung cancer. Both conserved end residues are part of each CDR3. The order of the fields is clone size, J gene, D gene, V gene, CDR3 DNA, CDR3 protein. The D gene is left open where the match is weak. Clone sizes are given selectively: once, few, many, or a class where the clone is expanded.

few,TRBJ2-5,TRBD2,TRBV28,TGTGCCAGCAGTTCCCCTGCGGGGGGGCGAGAGACCCAGTACTTC,CASSSPAGGRETQYF
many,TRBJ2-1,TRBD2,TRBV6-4,TGTGCCAGCAGTTTACTAGCGTCTGGTGAGCAGTTCTTC,CASSLLASGEQFF
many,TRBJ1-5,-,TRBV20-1,TGCAGTGCTAGCGAACCTTATAGCAATCAGCCCCAGCATTTT,CSASEPYSNQPQHF
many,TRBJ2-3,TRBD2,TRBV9,TGTGCCAGCAGCGAGGCCCCCCCGGGGGGGCCAGATACGCAGTATTTT,CASSEAPPGGPDTQYF
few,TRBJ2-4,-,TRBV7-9,TGTGCCAGCAGCTTAGGGCTGGGGGCGACAAACATTCAGTACTTC,CASSLGLGATNIQYF
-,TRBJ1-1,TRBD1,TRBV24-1,TGTGCCACCAGTGATTCCGGGACAGGGTACACTGAAGCTTTCTTT,CATSDSGTGYTEAFF
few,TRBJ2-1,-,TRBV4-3,TGCGCCAGCAGCCAAGATTTTGGGTTTGAGTTCTTC,CASSQDFGFEFF
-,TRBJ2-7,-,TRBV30,TGTGCCTGGAGTGTCACAGGGACCTACGAGCAGTACTTC,CAWSVTGTYEQYF
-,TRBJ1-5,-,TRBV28,TGTGCCAGCAGTTTATTTGGGATTTGGCCCCAGCATTTT,CASSLFGIWPQHF
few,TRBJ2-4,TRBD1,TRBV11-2,TGTGCCAGCAGCTTAGAGGGAACAGGGGTGAACATTCAGTACTTC,CASSLEGTGVNIQYF
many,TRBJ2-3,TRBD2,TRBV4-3,TGCGCCAGCAGCCAACGACCGGGACTAGCGGCTAGCACAGATACGCAGTATTTT,CASSQRPGLAASTDTQYF
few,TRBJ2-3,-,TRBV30,TGTGCCTGGAGTCCCGAGGGCGGTCGCACAGATACGCAGTATTTT,CAWSPEGGRTDTQYF
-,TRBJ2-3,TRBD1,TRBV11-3,TGTGCCAGCAGCTCCGGGACAGGCGTCCCACCCTCGCAGTATTTT,CASSSGTGVPPSQYF
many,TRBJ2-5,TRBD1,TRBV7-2,TGTGCCAGCAGTCAACAGGGGCGGAGGGAGACCCAGTACTTC,CASSQQGRRETQYF
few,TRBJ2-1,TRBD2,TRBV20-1,TGCAGTGCTGACCGGACTAGCGGGAATGAGCAGTTCTTC,CSADRTSGNEQFF
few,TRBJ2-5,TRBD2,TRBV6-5,TGTGCCAGCAGTTACTCGTCGAGCGGGGCCCGGACCCAGTACTTC,CASSYSSSGARTQYF
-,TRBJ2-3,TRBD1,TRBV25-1,TGTGCCAGCAGTGAAAGAAGGGACAGGGCCACAGATACGCAGTATTTT,CASSERRDRATDTQYF
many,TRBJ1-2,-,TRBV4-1,TGCGCCAGCAGCCAAGAGGTATCAGCCCTTAACTATGGCTACACCTTC,CASSQEVSALNYGYTF
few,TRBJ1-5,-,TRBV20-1,TGCAGTGCTAGTGTAGGCAGGGTGGGTAATCAGCCCCAGCATTTT,CSASVGRVGNQPQHF
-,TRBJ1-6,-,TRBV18,TGTGCCAGCTCACCCAGGACCCTCTCCTATAATTCACCCCTCCACTTT,CASSPRTLSYNSPLHF
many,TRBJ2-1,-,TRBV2,TGTGCCAGCAGTGAAGGCCCGGACAATGAGCAGTTCTTC,CASSEGPDNEQFF
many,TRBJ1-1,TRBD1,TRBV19,TGTGCCAGTACCACACTACAGGGGAAGGTCACTGAAGCTTTCTTT,CASTTLQGKVTEAFF
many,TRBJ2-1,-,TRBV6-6,TGTGCCAGCAGTTACTCAAGTGTCTACAATGAGCAGTTCTTC,CASSYSSVYNEQFF
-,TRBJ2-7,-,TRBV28,TGTGCCAGCAGGCCTACAAGGCCAAGCTCCTACGAGCAGTACTTC,CASRPTRPSSYEQYF
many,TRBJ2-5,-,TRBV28,TGTGCCAGCAGTCCCCACAGGACCCAGTACTTC,CASSPHRTQYF
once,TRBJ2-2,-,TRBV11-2,TGTGCCAGCAGCCCATCACGGCACTACACCGGGGAGCTGTTTTTT,CASSPSRHYTGELFF
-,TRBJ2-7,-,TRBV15,TGTGCCACCAGCCTACGGGCCAGCTCCTACGAGCAGTACTTC,CATSLRASSYEQYF
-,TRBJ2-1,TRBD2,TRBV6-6,TGTGCCAGCAGGCTAGCGGGGGGACTGAGCTCCTACAATGAGCAGTTCTTC,CASRLAGGLSSYNEQFF